This TCR beta chain was profiled in a study of regulatory T cells in long-lasting Graves disease (dated by TCRdb to the early 2020s). Notes on the research overall: Antithyroid drugs had been taken for less than 3 months by newly diagnosed Graves' disease patients. Persistent Graves' disease patients were compared with newly diagnosed Graves' disease patients by peripheral blood TCR sequencing and RNA sequencing. The study was conducted in China and was registered as a clinical trial. A total of some 35 samples underwent TCR sequencing, from roughly 13 patients with persistent Graves' disease and about 20 patients with newly diagnosed Graves' disease. General study outcomes and caveats: Persistent disease showed preferential use of TRBV28, TRBJ1-2 and TRBJ2-5, whereas newly diagnosed disease favored TRBV20-1 and TRBJ2-1. Only the TCR beta chain was sequenced and analyzed. Lower TCR Shannon entropy and fewer highly expanded clones were observed in persistent Graves' disease patients than in newly diagnosed patients, which suggested clonal expansion. The study examined only peripheral blood because the primary lesion, thyroid tissue, could not be accessed. More public clonotypes were shared among persistent patients (about 2,800) than among newly diagnosed patients (approximately 1,000). The authors acknowledged the small sample size as a limitation that may reduce accuracy.

Libraries were built with multiplex PCR. Reads for this sample came from an Illumina HiSeq 4000. TCR beta libraries were built with iRepertoire HTBI primers and Arm-PCR amplification of CDR3 regions. Before sequencing, the PCR products went through gel purification. Concerning the study's data processing: Gene usage analysis of CDR3 amino acid clonotypes relied on the approximately 68 TRBV and around 13 TRBJ segments identified across samples. COPE and FqMerger were used to merge the filtered high-quality paired reads into contigs. BLAST was used to align contigs to IMGT TRBV, TRBD and TRBJ reference genes, and CDR3 was defined according to IMGT. Any clonotype with a frequency above 0.1% was classified as a highly expanded clone. Shannon entropy was used to measure repertoire diversity, and the Gini coefficient was used to measure V-J evenness. Clonotypes shared by more than one individual were considered public. The public sequencing data were trimmed at Q25 with fastp and processed into clonotypes with MiXCR by TCRdb, which kept only in-frame beta chains. Merged by CDR3 protein, the rows form single entries marked with the most common genes and DNA. TCRdb assigned the V and J calls; the authors' analysis was not used. Within this sample are approximately 250,000 distinct CDR3 sequences, with about 16% of them counted one time only. The top ten hold around 20% of the sample.

Interpreted using the paper, the time point label stands for: newly diagnosed GD, antithyroid drugs for less than 3 months. For both TCR sequencing and RNA sequencing, RNA was extracted from PBMCs using TRIzol. Graves' disease was diagnosed according to American Thyroid Association guidelines. The patients came from an endocrinology department in Xi'an, China. From each patient, about 9.7 milliliters of peripheral blood was collected into an EDTA anticoagulant tube. Ficoll Paque Plus density gradient separation was used to isolate PBMCs, and no further T cell sorting was done. RNA quality was checked with an Agilent 2100 Bioanalyzer and agarose gel, and concentration with a NanoDrop 2000. This clonotype was seen many times. Its antigen remains unidentified. No clone much larger than this one lies a single base away; base qualities are absent. V and J lose 7 bases and 10 bases, and a span of 21 bases separates them. The cysteine opens and the phenylalanine closes a CDR3 of 14 amino acids. Just the 42-base CDR3 DNA is kept, in frame starting at base 1. Per the germline V gene, KGHDR is the CDR1 and SFDVKD is the CDR2.

The TCR was taken from a female donor with Graves disease. Sequenced material: peripheral blood mononuclear cells (PBMCs), taken at new diagnosis, from a patient treated with antithyroid drugs. The rearranged chain carries TRBV24-1 and TRBJ1-2; TRBD1 could be the D gene, as 6 bases match. CDR3 protein: CATSHGQSNPAYTF. The sequence in DNA is TGTGCCACCAGCCACGGACAGTCGAACCCCGCCTACACCTTC.